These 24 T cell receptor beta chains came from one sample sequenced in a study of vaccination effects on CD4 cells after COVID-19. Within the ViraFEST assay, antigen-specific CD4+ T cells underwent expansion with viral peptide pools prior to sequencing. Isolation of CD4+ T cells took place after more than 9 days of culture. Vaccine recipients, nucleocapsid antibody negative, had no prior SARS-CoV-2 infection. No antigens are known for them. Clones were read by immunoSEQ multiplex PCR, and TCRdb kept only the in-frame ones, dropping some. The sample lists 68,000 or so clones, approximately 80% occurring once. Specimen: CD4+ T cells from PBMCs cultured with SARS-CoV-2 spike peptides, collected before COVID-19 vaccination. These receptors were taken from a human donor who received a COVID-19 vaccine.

The CDR3 region has the DNA TGTGCCAGCAGCTCCGGGGGACTGAACACCGGGGAGCTGTTTTTT. As protein: CASSSGGLNTGELFF. This chain connects TRBV5-6 to TRBJ2-2, with D possibly matching TRBD2 (6 bases). CDR3 length equals 15 residues. Trimming left V 3 bases short and J 1 base short, with 10 bases between. The V gene's germline CDR1 is SGHDT and CDR2 YYEEEE.

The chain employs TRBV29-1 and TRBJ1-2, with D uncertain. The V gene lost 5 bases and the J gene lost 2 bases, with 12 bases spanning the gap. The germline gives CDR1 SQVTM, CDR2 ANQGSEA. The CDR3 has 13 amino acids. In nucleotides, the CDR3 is TGCAGCGTTTCTGAGAAGGACAACTATGGCTACACCTTC. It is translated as CSVSEKDNYGYTF. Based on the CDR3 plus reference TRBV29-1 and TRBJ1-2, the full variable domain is SAVISQKPSRDICQRGTSLTIQCQVDSQVTMMFWYRQQPGQSLTLIATANQGSEATYESGFVIDKFPISRPNLTFSTLTVSNMSPEDSSIYLCSVSEKDNYGYTFGSGTRLTVV.

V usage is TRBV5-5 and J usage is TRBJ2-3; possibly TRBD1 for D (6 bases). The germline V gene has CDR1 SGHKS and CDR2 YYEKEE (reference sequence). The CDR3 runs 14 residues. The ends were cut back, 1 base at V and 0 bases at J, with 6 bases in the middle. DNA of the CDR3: TGTGCCAGCAGCTTGCAGGGGAGCACAGATACGCAGTATTTT. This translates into CASSLQGSTDTQYF.

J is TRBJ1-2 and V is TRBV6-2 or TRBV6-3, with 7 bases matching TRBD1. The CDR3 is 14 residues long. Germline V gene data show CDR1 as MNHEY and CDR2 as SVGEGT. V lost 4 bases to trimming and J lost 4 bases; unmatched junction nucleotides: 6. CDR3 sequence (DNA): TGTGCCAGCAGTTCCCGGGACAGCTCCTATGGCTACACCTTC. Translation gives CASSSRDSSYGYTF.

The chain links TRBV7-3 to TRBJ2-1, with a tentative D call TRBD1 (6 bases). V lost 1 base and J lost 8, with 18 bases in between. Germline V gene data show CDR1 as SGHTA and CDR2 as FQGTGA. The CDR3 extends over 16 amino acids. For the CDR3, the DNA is TGTGCCAGCAGCTTAAACCCAGGGGTTGTCTTAGATGAGCAGTTCTTC. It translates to CASSLNPGVVLDEQFF.

CDR3 region: CASTTGGVRTEAFF. The CDR3 DNA follows: TGCGCCAGCACCACAGGGGGCGTCCGCACTGAAGCTTTCTTT. V and J are TRBV5-1 and TRBJ1-1; TRBD1 agrees at 9 bases. The germline gives CDR1 SGHRS, CDR2 YFSETQ. The V and J ends lost 6 bases and 4 bases, in that order; junction bases with no gene match: 7. CDR3 length: 14 amino acids.

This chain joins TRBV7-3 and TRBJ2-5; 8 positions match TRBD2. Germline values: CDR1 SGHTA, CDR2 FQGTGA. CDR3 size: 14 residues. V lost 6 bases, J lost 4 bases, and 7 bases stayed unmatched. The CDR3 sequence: CASSSRGGGETQYF. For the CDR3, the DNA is TGTGCCAGCAGTTCTCGGGGGGGAGGAGAGACCCAGTACTTC.

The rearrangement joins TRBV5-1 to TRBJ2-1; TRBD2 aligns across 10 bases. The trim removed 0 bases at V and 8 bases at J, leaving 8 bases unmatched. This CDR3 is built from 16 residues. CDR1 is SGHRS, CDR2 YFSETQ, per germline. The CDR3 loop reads CASSLGERGGLDEQFF. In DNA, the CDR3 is TGCGCCAGCAGCTTGGGGGAGCGGGGGGGCCTGGATGAGCAGTTCTTC. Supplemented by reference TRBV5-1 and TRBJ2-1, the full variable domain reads KAGVTQTPRYLIKTRGQQVTLSCSPISGHRSVSWYQQTPGQGLQFLFEYFSETQRNKGNFPGRFSGRQFSNSRSEMNVSTLELGDSALYLCASSLGERGGLDEQFFGPGTRLTVL.

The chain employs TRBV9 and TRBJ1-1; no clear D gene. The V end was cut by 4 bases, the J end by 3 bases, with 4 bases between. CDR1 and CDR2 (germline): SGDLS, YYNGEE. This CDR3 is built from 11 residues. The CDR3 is CASSPHTEAFF. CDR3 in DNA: TGTGCCAGCAGCCCCCACACTGAAGCTTTCTTT.

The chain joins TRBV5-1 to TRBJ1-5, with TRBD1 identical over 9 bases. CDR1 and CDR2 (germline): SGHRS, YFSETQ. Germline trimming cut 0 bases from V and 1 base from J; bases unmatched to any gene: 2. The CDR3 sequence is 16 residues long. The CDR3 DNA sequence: TGCGCCAGCAGCTTGGCCGGGACAGGGAGCAATCAGCCCCAGCATTTT. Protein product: CASSLAGTGSNQPQHF.

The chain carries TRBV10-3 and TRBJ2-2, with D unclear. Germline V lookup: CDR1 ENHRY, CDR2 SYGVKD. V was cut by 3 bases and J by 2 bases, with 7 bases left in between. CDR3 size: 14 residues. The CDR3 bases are TGTGCCATCAGTGACCCGACTAACACCGGGGAGCTGTTTTTT. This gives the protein CAISDPTNTGELFF.

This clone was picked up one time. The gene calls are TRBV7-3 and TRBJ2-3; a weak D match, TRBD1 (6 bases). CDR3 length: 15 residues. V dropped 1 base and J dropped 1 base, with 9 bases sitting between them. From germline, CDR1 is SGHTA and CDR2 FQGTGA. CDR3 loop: CASSLIPGGTDTQYF. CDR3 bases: TGTGCCAGCAGCTTAATTCCAGGGGGCACAGATACGCAGTATTTT.

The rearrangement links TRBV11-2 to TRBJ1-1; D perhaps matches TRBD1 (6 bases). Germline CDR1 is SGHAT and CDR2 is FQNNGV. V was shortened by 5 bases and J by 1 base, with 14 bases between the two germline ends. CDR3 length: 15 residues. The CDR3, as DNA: TGTGCCAGCAGCCCTACAGGGAACTGGAACACTGAAGCTTTCTTT. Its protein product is CASSPTGNWNTEAFF.

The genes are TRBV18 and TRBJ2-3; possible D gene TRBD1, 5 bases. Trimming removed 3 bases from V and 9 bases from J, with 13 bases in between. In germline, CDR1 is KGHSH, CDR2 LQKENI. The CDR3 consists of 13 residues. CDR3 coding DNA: TGTGCCAGCTCACCCGGAACGCCAGGGACGCAGTATTTT. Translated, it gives CASSPGTPGTQYF.

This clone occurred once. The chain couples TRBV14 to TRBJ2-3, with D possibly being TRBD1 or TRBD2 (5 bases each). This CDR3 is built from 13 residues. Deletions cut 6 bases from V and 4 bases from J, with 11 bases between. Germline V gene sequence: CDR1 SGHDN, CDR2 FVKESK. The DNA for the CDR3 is TGTGCCAGCAGACACGAGGGGTCAGATACGCAGTATTTT. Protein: CASRHEGSDTQYF.

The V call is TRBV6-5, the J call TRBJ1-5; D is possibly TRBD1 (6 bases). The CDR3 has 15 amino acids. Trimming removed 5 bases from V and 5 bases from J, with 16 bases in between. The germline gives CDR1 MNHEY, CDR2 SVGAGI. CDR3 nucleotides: TGTGCCAGCAGTCCTCCCACAGGGAACGATCAGCCCCAGCATTTT. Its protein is CASSPPTGNDQPQHF.

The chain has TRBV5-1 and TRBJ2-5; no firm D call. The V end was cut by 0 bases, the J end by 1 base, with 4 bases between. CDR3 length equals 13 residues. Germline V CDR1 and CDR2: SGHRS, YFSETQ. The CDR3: CASSLGRQETQYF. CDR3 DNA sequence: TGCGCCAGCAGCTTGGGCCGCCAAGAGACCCAGTACTTC.

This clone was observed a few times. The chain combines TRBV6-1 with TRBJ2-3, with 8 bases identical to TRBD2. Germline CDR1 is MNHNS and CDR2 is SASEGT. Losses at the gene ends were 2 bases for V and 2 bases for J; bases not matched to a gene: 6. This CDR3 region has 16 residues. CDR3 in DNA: TGTGCCAGCAGTGAACTGCGGGGGGCCTCCACAGATACGCAGTATTTT. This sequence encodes CASSELRGASTDTQYF.

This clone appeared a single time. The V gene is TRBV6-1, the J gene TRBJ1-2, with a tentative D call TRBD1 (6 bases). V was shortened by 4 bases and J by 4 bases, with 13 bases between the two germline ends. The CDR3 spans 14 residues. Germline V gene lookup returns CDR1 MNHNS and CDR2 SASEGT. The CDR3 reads CASSGAGVRYGYTF. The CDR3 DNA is TGTGCCAGCAGTGGAGCAGGGGTACGCTATGGCTACACCTTC.

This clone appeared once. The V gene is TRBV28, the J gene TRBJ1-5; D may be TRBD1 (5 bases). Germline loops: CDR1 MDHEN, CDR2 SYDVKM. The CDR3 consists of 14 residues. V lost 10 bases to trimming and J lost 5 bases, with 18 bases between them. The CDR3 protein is CATYERAGDQPQHF. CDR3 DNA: TGTGCCACCTACGAGAGGGCGGGGGATCAGCCCCAGCATTTT. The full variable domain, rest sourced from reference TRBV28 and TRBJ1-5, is DVKVTQSSRYLVKRTGEKVFLECVQDMDHENMFWYRQDPGLGLRLIYFSYDVKMKEKGDIPEGYSVSREKKERFSLILESASTNQTSMYLCATYERAGDQPQHFGDGTRLSIL.

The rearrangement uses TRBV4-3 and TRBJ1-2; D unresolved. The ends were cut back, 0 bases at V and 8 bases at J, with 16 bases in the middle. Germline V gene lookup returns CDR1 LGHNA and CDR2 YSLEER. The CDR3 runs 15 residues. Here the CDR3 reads CASSQDSVAVVGYTF. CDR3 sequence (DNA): TGCGCCAGCAGCCAAGATTCAGTCGCAGTAGTCGGCTACACCTTC.

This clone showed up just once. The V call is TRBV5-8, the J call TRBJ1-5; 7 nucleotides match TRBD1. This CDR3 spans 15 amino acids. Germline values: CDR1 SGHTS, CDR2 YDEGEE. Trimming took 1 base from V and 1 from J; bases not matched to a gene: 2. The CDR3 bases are TGTGCCAGCAGCTTGTTGACAGGGAGCAATCAGCCCCAGCATTTT. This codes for CASSLLTGSNQPQHF.

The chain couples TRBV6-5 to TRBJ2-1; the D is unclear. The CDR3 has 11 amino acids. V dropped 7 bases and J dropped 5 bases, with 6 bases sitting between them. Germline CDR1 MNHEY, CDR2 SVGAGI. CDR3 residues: CASTRHNEQFF. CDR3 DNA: TGTGCCAGCACAAGGCACAATGAGCAGTTCTTC.

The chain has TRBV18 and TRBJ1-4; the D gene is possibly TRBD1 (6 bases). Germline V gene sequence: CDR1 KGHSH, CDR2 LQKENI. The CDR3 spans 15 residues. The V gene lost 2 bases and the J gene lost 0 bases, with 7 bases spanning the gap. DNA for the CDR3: TGTGCCAGCTCACCAGGACAGACAACTAATGAAAAACTGTTTTTT. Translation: CASSPGQTTNEKLFF.